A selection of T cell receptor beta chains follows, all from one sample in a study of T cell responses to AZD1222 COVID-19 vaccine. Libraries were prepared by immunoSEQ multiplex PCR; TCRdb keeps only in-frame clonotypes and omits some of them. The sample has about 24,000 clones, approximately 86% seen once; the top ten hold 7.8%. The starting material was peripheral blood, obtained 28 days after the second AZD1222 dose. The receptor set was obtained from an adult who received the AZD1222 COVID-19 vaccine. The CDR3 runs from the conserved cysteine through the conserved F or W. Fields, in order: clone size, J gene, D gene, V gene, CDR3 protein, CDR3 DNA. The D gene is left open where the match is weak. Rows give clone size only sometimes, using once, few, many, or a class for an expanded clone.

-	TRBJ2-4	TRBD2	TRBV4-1	CASSPSGTSGGKNIQYF	TGCGCCAGCAGCCCCTCCGGGACTAGCGGGGGGAAAAACATTCAGTACTTC
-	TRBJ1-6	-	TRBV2	CASRFRLYRGRSRANSPLHF	TGTGCCAGCAGATTCCGCCTTTACCGCGGACGATCACGGGCTAATTCACCCCTCCACTTT
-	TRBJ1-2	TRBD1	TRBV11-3	CASRLDRVVRGYNGYTF	TGTGCCAGCAGGTTGGACCGGGTCGTCAGGGGGTACAATGGCTACACCTTC
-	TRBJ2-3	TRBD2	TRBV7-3	CASSQRASGRTDTQYF	TGTGCCAGCAGTCAAAGGGCTAGCGGTCGCACAGATACGCAGTATTTT
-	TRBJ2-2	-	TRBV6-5	CASRDFSGFTGELFF	TGTGCCAGCAGGGACTTTAGCGGTTTCACCGGGGAGCTGTTTTTT
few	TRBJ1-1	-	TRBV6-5	CASSAGDSLNTEAFF	TGTGCCAGCAGCGCCGGGGACTCCCTGAACACTGAAGCTTTCTTT
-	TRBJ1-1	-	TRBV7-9	CLTRADTEAFF	TGTTTAACGCGAGCGGACACTGAAGCTTTCTTT
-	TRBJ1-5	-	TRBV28	CASSLGSNSNQPQHF	TGTGCCAGCAGTTTAGGAAGCAATAGCAATCAGCCCCAGCATTTT
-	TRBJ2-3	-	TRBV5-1	CASSLRGGQGTDTQYF	TGCGCCAGCAGCTTGCGTGGGGGGCAGGGCACAGATACGCAGTATTTT
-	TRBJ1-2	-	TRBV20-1	CSASYKGVDYGYTF	TGCAGTGCTAGTTACAAGGGGGTGGACTATGGCTACACCTTC
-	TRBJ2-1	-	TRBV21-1	CASSTLAFPYNEQFF	TGTGCCAGCAGCACCCTAGCGTTCCCCTACAATGAGCAGTTCTTC
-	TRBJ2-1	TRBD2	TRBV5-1	CASSLATAGGPSYNEQFF	TGCGCCAGCAGCTTGGCTACAGCGGGGGGCCCTTCCTACAATGAGCAGTTCTTC
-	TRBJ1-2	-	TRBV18	CASSPPTRTYGYTF	TGTGCCAGCTCACCACCGACCAGAACCTATGGCTACACCTTC
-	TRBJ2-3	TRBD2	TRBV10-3	CAIQEGASGGADTQYF	TGTGCCATTCAAGAAGGGGCTAGCGGGGGCGCAGATACGCAGTATTTT
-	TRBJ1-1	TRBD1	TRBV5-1	CASRRGTDTEAFF	TGCGCCAGCAGACGGGGGACAGACACTGAAGCTTTCTTT
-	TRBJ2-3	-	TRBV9	CASSVASRADTQYF	TGTGCCAGCAGCGTAGCTTCCAGGGCTGATACGCAGTATTTT
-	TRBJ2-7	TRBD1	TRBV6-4	CASRRTGDEQYF	TGTGCCAGCAGACGGACAGGGGACGAGCAGTACTTC
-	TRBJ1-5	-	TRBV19	CATGREGSNQPQHF	TGTGCCACCGGACGGGAGGGGAGCAATCAGCCCCAGCATTTT
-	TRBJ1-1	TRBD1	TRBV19	CASSGNRGGTEAFF	TGTGCCAGTAGTGGAAACAGGGGTGGCACTGAAGCTTTCTTT
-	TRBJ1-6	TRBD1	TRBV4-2	CASSQTWNRGDSPLHF	TGTGCCAGCAGCCAAACTTGGAACAGGGGGGATTCACCCCTCCACTTT
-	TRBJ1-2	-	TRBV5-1	CASSLGGEGYGYTF	TGCGCCAGCAGCTTGGGAGGGGAAGGCTATGGCTACACCTTC
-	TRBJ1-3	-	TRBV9	CASSVEGGSSGNTIYF	TGTGCCAGCAGCGTAGAAGGGGGGTCCTCTGGAAACACCATATATTTT
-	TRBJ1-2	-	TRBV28	CASLPSLFYGYTF	TGTGCCAGTCTTCCGAGTCTCTTCTATGGCTACACCTTC
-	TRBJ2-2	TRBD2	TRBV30	CAWSVRTSRSGELFF	TGTGCCTGGAGTGTTCGGACTAGCAGGAGCGGGGAGCTGTTTTTT
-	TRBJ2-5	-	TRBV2	CASSARPGQETQYF	TGTGCCAGCAGTGCCCGGCCGGGACAAGAGACCCAGTACTTC
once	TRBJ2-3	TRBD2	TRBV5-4	CASSSPTSGSDTDTQYF	TGTGCCAGCAGCTCCCCGACTAGCGGGAGTGATACAGATACGCAGTATTTT
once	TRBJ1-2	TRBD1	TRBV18	CASSPPGTGGGGYTF	TGTGCCAGCTCACCTCCCGGGACAGGGGGCGGCGGCTACACCTTC
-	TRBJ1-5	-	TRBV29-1	CSVGWGNGQPQHF	TGCAGCGTTGGGTGGGGTAATGGTCAGCCCCAGCATTTT
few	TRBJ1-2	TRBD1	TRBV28	CASSQLRGRGQAMKYGYTF	TGTGCCAGCAGCCAATTACGCGGAAGGGGGCAAGCAATGAAATATGGCTACACCTTC
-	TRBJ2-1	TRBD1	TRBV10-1	CASSSGTGRYNEQFF	TGCGCCAGCAGCTCCGGGACAGGACGCTACAATGAGCAGTTCTTC
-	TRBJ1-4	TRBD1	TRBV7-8	CASSPLDRAREKLFF	TGTGCCAGCAGCCCCCTGGACAGGGCAAGGGAAAAACTGTTTTTT
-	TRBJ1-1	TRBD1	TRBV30	CACLRGLNTEAFF	TGTGCCTGTTTAAGGGGGCTAAACACTGAAGCTTTCTTT
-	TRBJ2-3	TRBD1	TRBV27	CASRLAWDRGTDTQYF	TGTGCCAGCAGACTAGCGTGGGACAGGGGCACAGATACGCAGTATTTT
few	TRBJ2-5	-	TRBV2	CASRGIGGLSATQYF	TGTGCCAGCAGGGGAATAGGTGGGTTGTCGGCGACCCAGTACTTC
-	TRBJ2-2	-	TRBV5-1	CASSWGPQGGELFF	TGCGCCAGCAGCTGGGGGCCGCAGGGCGGGGAGCTGTTTTTT
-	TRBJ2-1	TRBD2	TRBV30	CAWSVTGGLNEQFF	TGTGCCTGGAGTGTAACGGGGGGGCTCAATGAGCAGTTCTTC
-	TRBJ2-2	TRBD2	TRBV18	CASSRSGSGELFF	TGTGCCAGCTCACGCAGCGGGAGTGGGGAGCTGTTTTTT
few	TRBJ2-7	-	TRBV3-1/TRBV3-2	CASSQDGILTPYF	TGTGCCAGCAGCCAAGATGGGATCCTAACCCCGTACTTC
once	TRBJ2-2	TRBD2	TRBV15	CATSRGNSGGAGELFF	TGTGCCACCAGCAGAGGGAATAGCGGGGGTGCCGGGGAGCTGTTTTTT
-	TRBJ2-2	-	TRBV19	CASRALKGLFTGELFF	TGTGCCAGTAGGGCTTTAAAGGGACTCTTCACCGGGGAGCTGTTTTTT
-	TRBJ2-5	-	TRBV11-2	CASSLRTTQYF	TGTGCCAGCAGCTTAAGGACAACCCAGTACTTC
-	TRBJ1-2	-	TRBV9	CASSPRMRGAGYGYTF	TGTGCCAGCAGCCCACGGATGAGGGGCGCCGGCTATGGCTACACCTTC
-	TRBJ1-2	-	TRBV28	CASSPWLDVRGNYGYTF	TGTGCCAGCAGCCCTTGGCTTGACGTTCGGGGGAACTATGGCTACACCTTC
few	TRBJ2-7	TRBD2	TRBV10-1	CASARGVRACEQYF	TGCGCCAGCGCCCGGGGGGTCCGGGCCTGCGAGCAGTACTTC
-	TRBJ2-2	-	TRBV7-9	CASSLAQGAGELFF	TGTGCCAGCAGCTTAGCCCAGGGTGCCGGGGAGCTGTTTTTT
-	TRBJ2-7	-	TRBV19	CASSIEPSYEQYF	TGTGCCAGTAGTATAGAACCTTCATACGAGCAGTACTTC
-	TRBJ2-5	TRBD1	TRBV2	CASSPEAGGRQETQYF	TGTGCCAGCAGCCCGGAGGCAGGGGGACGACAAGAGACCCAGTACTTC
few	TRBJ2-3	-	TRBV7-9	CASSLDAAPDTQYF	TGTGCCAGCAGCCTGGACGCCGCCCCAGATACGCAGTATTTT
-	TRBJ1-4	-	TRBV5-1	CASSLISARHGATTNEKLFF	TGCGCCAGCAGCTTGATTTCGGCGAGACACGGGGCTACAACTAATGAAAAACTGTTTTTT